A selection of T cell receptor beta chains follows, all from one sample in a study of blood T cell repertoires in COVID-19. Here immunoSEQ multiplex PCR was the method, and the copy in TCRdb shows in-frame clones only, minus some. Of fewer than 350,000 clones in the sample, around 84% were seen once. Sequenced sample: PBMCs or T cells enriched from blood (not recorded which). The receptors were gathered from a woman aged 25 to 45 who had been exposed to COVID-19. Both conserved end residues are part of each CDR3. The D gene is left open where the match is weak. Size tells how often a clone was seen (once, few, many) or the class of an expanded clone, and some rows leave it out.

j_call,v_call,d_call,clone_size,cdr3_nt,cdr3_aa
TRBJ2-5,TRBV3-1/TRBV3-2,TRBD2,.,TGTGCCAGCAGCCAAGGCGCTACTAGCGGAGAGACCCAGTACTTC,CASSQGATSGETQYF
TRBJ1-5,TRBV11-2,.,.,TGTGCCAGCAGCCCCTCCGGGATAGATACATATAGCAATCAGCCCCAGCATTTT,CASSPSGIDTYSNQPQHF
TRBJ1-1,TRBV13,TRBD1,.,TGTGCCAGCAGCCCTACAGGGGGTAACACTGAAGCTTTCTTT,CASSPTGGNTEAFF
TRBJ2-7,TRBV5-4,TRBD2,.,TGTGCCAGCAGCACACCCCGCGGGGGAAACGAGCAGTACTTC,CASSTPRGGNEQYF
TRBJ1-6,TRBV9,.,.,TGTGCCAGCAGCTCACGAAAAGGCGGCCAAAATTCACCCCTCCACTTT,CASSSRKGGQNSPLHF
TRBJ2-5,TRBV27,TRBD1,.,TGTGCCAGCACCAAACTCGGGACAGGGCAAGAGACCCAGTACTTC,CASTKLGTGQETQYF
TRBJ1-4,TRBV7-9,TRBD1,.,TGTGCCAGCAACTTAGGGGACAGTAATGAAAAACTGTTTTTT,CASNLGDSNEKLFF
TRBJ1-1,TRBV7-9,TRBD1,.,TGTGCCAGCAGCCGGACAGGGATAGCTTTCTTT,CASSRTGIAFF
TRBJ2-7,TRBV12-3/TRBV12-4,.,.,TGTGCCAGCAGAGGGGACTCCTACGAGCAGTACTTC,CASRGDSYEQYF
TRBJ2-6,TRBV28,.,.,TGTGCCAGCAGTTTGAGGGCGTCGGGGGCCAACGTCCTGACTTTC,CASSLRASGANVLTF
TRBJ1-2,TRBV7-2,.,.,TGTGCCAGCAGCTTGGTAGGGGTTAAAGGCTACACCTTC,CASSLVGVKGYTF
TRBJ1-3,TRBV15,TRBD1,.,TGTGCCACCGGAAGGGACAGACCTGGAAACACCATATATTTT,CATGRDRPGNTIYF
TRBJ1-2,TRBV3-1/TRBV3-2,.,few,TGTGCCAGCAGCCAAGAGTGGCGGTATGGCTACACCTTC,CASSQEWRYGYTF
TRBJ2-5,TRBV6-5,TRBD1,.,TGTGCCAGCAGTAAACCCAGGGGGCGGGAGACCCAGTACTTC,CASSKPRGRETQYF
TRBJ2-2,TRBV7-9,TRBD1,.,TGTGCCAGCAGCCCGGACAGGGACACCGGGGAGCTGTTTTTT,CASSPDRDTGELFF
TRBJ1-2,TRBV30,.,.,TGTGCCTGGAGTGTGGGATCGGCGGGCGGCTACACCTTC,CAWSVGSAGGYTF
TRBJ2-2,TRBV5-6,TRBD2,.,TGTGCCAGCAGACGGACTAGCGCAAGAACCGGGGAGCTGTTTTTT,CASRRTSARTGELFF
TRBJ1-2,TRBV25-1,TRBD1,.,TGTGCCAGCGGTGACAGGGAGGTCTATGGCTACACCTTC,CASGDREVYGYTF
TRBJ2-7,TRBV11-3,.,.,TGTGCCAGCAGCTTAGTTGAGGACGAGCAGTACTTC,CASSLVEDEQYF
TRBJ2-1,TRBV7-9,.,.,TGTGCCAGCAGCTCCTTAGAGTTCGGTTCGAATGAGCAGTTCTTC,CASSSLEFGSNEQFF
TRBJ2-1,TRBV3-1/TRBV3-2,TRBD2,.,TGTGCCAGCAGCCAAGTAAGGGCGGGACTATACAATGAGCAGTTCTTC,CASSQVRAGLYNEQFF
TRBJ2-5,TRBV15,TRBD1,many,TGTGCCACCTCAGGGGGTTCGGAGACCCAGTACTTC,CATSGGSETQYF
TRBJ2-5,TRBV2,TRBD1,.,TGTGCCAGCAGCAGCGGACAGGACAGGGCAGAGACCCAGTACTTC,CASSSGQDRAETQYF
TRBJ2-5,TRBV7-2,.,.,TGTGCCAGCGGCCTAGACAGTCAAGAGACCCAGTACTTC,CASGLDSQETQYF
TRBJ1-4,TRBV4-1,.,.,TGCGCCAGCAGCCAAGTTGTAAGGACAGATGAAAAACTGTTTTTT,CASSQVVRTDEKLFF
TRBJ1-1,TRBV6-2/TRBV6-3,TRBD1,.,TGTGCCAGCAGCCACCGGACAGGGCTAGGGTACGGCACTGAAGCTTTCTTT,CASSHRTGLGYGTEAFF
TRBJ1-1,TRBV7-2,.,.,TGTGCCAGCAGCTTATTGGCGGTTATGAACACTGAAGCTTTCTTT,CASSLLAVMNTEAFF
TRBJ2-5,TRBV5-1,.,few,TGCGCCAGCAGCTTGATGAGTTGGGAGACCCAGTACTTC,CASSLMSWETQYF
TRBJ2-1,TRBV2,.,.,TGTGCCAGCAGCCCCGAAAGCCAGCAGTTCTTC,CASSPESQQFF
TRBJ1-2,TRBV5-1,.,.,TGCGCCAGCAGCTTGGGTCGTCAGGGGACTAACTATGGCTACACCTTC,CASSLGRQGTNYGYTF
TRBJ1-1,TRBV21-1,.,once,TGTGCCAGCAGCAACCGGGACAGGGAATTGAACACTGAAGCTTTCTTT,CASSNRDRELNTEAFF
TRBJ2-7,TRBV9,TRBD2,once,TGTGCCAGCACGATCGGGGGACGGGCGGGGGACGAGCAGTACTTC,CASTIGGRAGDEQYF
TRBJ2-2,TRBV3-1/TRBV3-2,TRBD2,.,TGTGCCAGCAGCCTGCGGGAGGCAACCGGGGAGCTGTTTTTT,CASSLREATGELFF
TRBJ2-1,TRBV27,.,.,TGTGCCAGCAGTTTTAATCGCAGGGGCCCTTACAATGAGCAGTTCTTC,CASSFNRRGPYNEQFF
TRBJ1-2,TRBV14,.,.,TGTGCCAGCAGCCAATTAGAGACTTCGTATGGCTACACCTTC,CASSQLETSYGYTF
TRBJ2-7,TRBV19,TRBD2,once,TGTGCCAGTAGTATGGGGACTAGCGGAAGTTACGAGCAGTACTTC,CASSMGTSGSYEQYF
TRBJ2-7,TRBV6-5,.,.,TGTGCCAGCAGTTACGGAGGGGCCCTCTCCTACGAGCAGTACTTC,CASSYGGALSYEQYF
TRBJ1-1,TRBV5-1,TRBD1,.,TGCGCCAGCAGCTGGAGTGGACAGGCCGAAGCTTTCTTT,CASSWSGQAEAFF
TRBJ1-2,TRBV5-4,.,.,TGTGCCAGCAGCTCCCCGGGACATAATCTAGGGAGCTACACCTTC,CASSSPGHNLGSYTF
TRBJ1-1,TRBV30,.,.,TGTGCCTGGAGTGCGGGTCTGAACACTGAAGCTTTCTTT,CAWSAGLNTEAFF
TRBJ2-1,TRBV5-1,TRBD2,.,TGCGCCAGCAGCTTGGTACTAGCGGGAAACAATGAGCAGTTCTTC,CASSLVLAGNNEQFF
TRBJ2-7,TRBV24-1,TRBD1,few,TGTGCCACCAGTGAACATAAGGGGGCCCACGAGCAGTACTTC,CATSEHKGAHEQYF
TRBJ2-1,TRBV19,TRBD1,.,TGTGCCAGTACCTGGAGGACAGGGTCTCCCAATGAGCAGTTCTTC,CASTWRTGSPNEQFF
TRBJ1-4,TRBV11-2,.,.,TGTGCCAGCAGCTCCCCAGGGGAAAAACTGTTTTTT,CASSSPGEKLFF
TRBJ1-1,TRBV28,TRBD1,few,TGTGCCAGCAGCACTCCTGGGACAGGTTTGAACACTGAAGCTTTCTTT,CASSTPGTGLNTEAFF
TRBJ1-1,TRBV28,TRBD1,.,TGTGCCAGCACTCCACCCGACAGGGGGGCTGAAGCTTTCTTT,CASTPPDRGAEAFF
TRBJ1-2,TRBV1,.,.,TGCACCAGCAGCCAAGAGGGGGCCTTGGGCTACACCTTC,CTSSQEGALGYTF
TRBJ2-1,TRBV5-1,TRBD2,.,TGCGCCAGCAGCTTGGATGATCGGGGGGGATCTAATGAGCAGTTCTTC,CASSLDDRGGSNEQFF
TRBJ1-5,TRBV4-3,TRBD1,.,TGCGCCAGCAGCCAAGACTTGTGGGGGACAGATAAAAATCAGCCCCAGCATTTT,CASSQDLWGTDKNQPQHF
TRBJ1-4,TRBV19,.,.,TGTGCCAGTAGTATCACAGGGTCGGAGGAAAAACTGTTTTTT,CASSITGSEEKLFF
TRBJ1-5,TRBV21-1,.,.,TGTGCCAGCAGCACTAAACTGGGAAGTCGGGGTCAGCCCCAGCATTTT,CASSTKLGSRGQPQHF
TRBJ2-3,TRBV5-6,.,.,TGTGCCAGCAGCGTCTCTAGTAGACCCCCGTATTTT,CASSVSSRPPYF
TRBJ2-7,TRBV2,TRBD2,.,TGTGCCAGCAGTGAAGAGCGGCTAGCGGGAGGCGAGCAGTACTTC,CASSEERLAGGEQYF
TRBJ2-3,TRBV4-3,TRBD1,.,TGCGCCAGCAGCCAAGGGCCCCAACAGGGGTCAGATACGCAGTATTTT,CASSQGPQQGSDTQYF